These T cell receptor beta chains were read from a single sample in a study of human T cells and chemical hapten exposure. TCRdb called the RACE reads again in MiXCR, with one record for every CDR3 protein. The sample contains about 71,000 distinct CDR3 sequences, approximately 9.8% of which appear only once. The material was whole blood, obtained in connection with sensitization to the hapten diphenylcyclopropenone (DPC). These receptors were obtained from a woman between 40 and 50 years old with alopecia areata. Some clones in this sample may be carry-over from other donors' samples. The CDR3 runs from the conserved cysteine through the conserved F or W. D genes are given only for firm matches.

V gene: TRBV6-6; J gene: TRBJ2-5; D gene: NA; CDR3 protein: CASSSSGETQYF
V gene: TRBV10-3; J gene: TRBJ2-7; D gene: NA; CDR3 protein: CAISENRPGAGKNEQYF
V gene: TRBV6-2/TRBV6-3; J gene: TRBJ2-1; D gene: TRBD2; CDR3 protein: CASSYSGAHNEQFF
V gene: TRBV20-1; J gene: TRBJ1-6; D gene: NA; CDR3 protein: CSASPLGGPNSPLHF
V gene: TRBV7-2; J gene: TRBJ2-1; D gene: TRBD2; CDR3 protein: CASRGGGTASYNEQFF
V gene: TRBV28; J gene: TRBJ2-7; D gene: TRBD1; CDR3 protein: CASSLSDRGEQYF
V gene: TRBV7-9; J gene: TRBJ2-2; D gene: NA; CDR3 protein: CASSGRIRGTAGELFF
V gene: TRBV5-4; J gene: TRBJ2-7; D gene: NA; CDR3 protein: CASSLLQGPYEQYF
V gene: TRBV5-1; J gene: TRBJ1-1; D gene: TRBD1; CDR3 protein: CASRSGTGNMNTEAFF
V gene: TRBV5-1; J gene: TRBJ2-7; D gene: TRBD2; CDR3 protein: CASSFSTARGDEQYF
V gene: TRBV11-3; J gene: TRBJ2-1; D gene: NA; CDR3 protein: CASSFGGDSSYNEQFF
V gene: TRBV29-1; J gene: TRBJ2-7; D gene: NA; CDR3 protein: CSVEGLTYEQYF
V gene: TRBV7-6; J gene: TRBJ2-7; D gene: NA; CDR3 protein: CASSPAGISYEQYF
V gene: TRBV7-6; J gene: TRBJ2-7; D gene: NA; CDR3 protein: CASSLGQSSYEQYF
V gene: TRBV7-9; J gene: TRBJ2-7; D gene: TRBD1; CDR3 protein: CASSLAVTGVNYYEQYF
V gene: TRBV20-1; J gene: TRBJ1-1; D gene: TRBD1; CDR3 protein: CSAQKTGMGSEAFF
V gene: TRBV14; J gene: TRBJ1-1; D gene: TRBD1; CDR3 protein: CASSQDRGRTEAFF
V gene: TRBV19; J gene: TRBJ2-1; D gene: NA; CDR3 protein: CASSSSGSSYNEQFF
V gene: TRBV28; J gene: TRBJ1-2; D gene: TRBD1; CDR3 protein: CASRTTGRTYYGYTF
V gene: TRBV9; J gene: TRBJ2-2; D gene: TRBD1; CDR3 protein: CASSTRTGAGELFF
V gene: TRBV30; J gene: TRBJ2-5; D gene: TRBD2; CDR3 protein: CAWSRTSGETQYF
V gene: TRBV6-5; J gene: TRBJ2-2; D gene: NA; CDR3 protein: CAAAPLNTGELFF
V gene: TRBV24-1; J gene: TRBJ2-1; D gene: NA; CDR3 protein: CATTTVENEQFF
V gene: TRBV5-5; J gene: TRBJ1-1; D gene: NA; CDR3 protein: CASSFLETQNTEAFF
V gene: TRBV7-6; J gene: TRBJ2-1; D gene: TRBD1; CDR3 protein: CASSLTGAWNEQFF
V gene: TRBV10-3; J gene: TRBJ2-7; D gene: NA; CDR3 protein: CAISAGVLYEQYF
V gene: TRBV6-5; J gene: TRBJ1-2; D gene: TRBD1; CDR3 protein: CASSSLGGGYGYTF
V gene: TRBV29-1; J gene: TRBJ1-2; D gene: TRBD1; CDR3 protein: CSVAGTALLYGYTF
V gene: TRBV10-2; J gene: TRBJ1-5; D gene: NA; CDR3 protein: CASSPGGSQPQHF
V gene: TRBV12-3/TRBV12-4; J gene: TRBJ1-6; D gene: TRBD1; CDR3 protein: CASSGTGGYNSPLHF
V gene: TRBV6-5; J gene: TRBJ2-6; D gene: NA; CDR3 protein: CASSYPGSGSGANVLTF
V gene: TRBV6-6; J gene: TRBJ1-3; D gene: TRBD1; CDR3 protein: CASSLTGENTIYF
V gene: TRBV20-1; J gene: TRBJ2-1; D gene: NA; CDR3 protein: CSAVGPGGGMNEQFF
V gene: TRBV5-1; J gene: TRBJ1-6; D gene: NA; CDR3 protein: CASSLAAANNSPLHF
V gene: TRBV7-9; J gene: TRBJ2-7; D gene: TRBD1; CDR3 protein: CASSLDRQTYEQYF
V gene: TRBV4-3; J gene: TRBJ2-7; D gene: NA; CDR3 protein: CASSQDHVRRGFNYEQYF
V gene: TRBV7-7; J gene: TRBJ2-7; D gene: NA; CDR3 protein: CASSLEENYEQYF